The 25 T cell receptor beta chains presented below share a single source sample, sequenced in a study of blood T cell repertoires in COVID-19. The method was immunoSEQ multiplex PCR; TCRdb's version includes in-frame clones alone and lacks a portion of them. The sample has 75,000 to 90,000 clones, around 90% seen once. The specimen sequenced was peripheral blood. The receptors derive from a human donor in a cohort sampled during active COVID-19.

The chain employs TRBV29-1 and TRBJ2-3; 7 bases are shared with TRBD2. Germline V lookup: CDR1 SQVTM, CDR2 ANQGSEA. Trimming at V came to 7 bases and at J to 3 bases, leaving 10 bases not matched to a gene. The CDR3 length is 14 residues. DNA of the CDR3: TGCAGCGACCCGCTCGGGGGGTTAACAGATACGCAGTATTTT. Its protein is CSDPLGGLTDTQYF.

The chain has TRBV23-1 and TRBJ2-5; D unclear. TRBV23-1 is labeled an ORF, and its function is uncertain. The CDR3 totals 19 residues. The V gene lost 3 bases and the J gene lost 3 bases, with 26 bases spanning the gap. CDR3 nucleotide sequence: TGCGCCAGCAGTCACCCTGGCGAGGCACGTCCTTTTATAAAAGAGACCCAGTACTTC. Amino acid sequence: CASSHPGEARPFIKETQYF.

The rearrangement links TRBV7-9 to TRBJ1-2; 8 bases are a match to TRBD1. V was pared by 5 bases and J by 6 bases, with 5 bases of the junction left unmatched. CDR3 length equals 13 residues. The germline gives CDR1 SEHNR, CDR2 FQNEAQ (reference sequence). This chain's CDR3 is CASSTLDRDGYTF. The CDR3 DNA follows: TGTGCCAGCAGCACTCTGGACAGGGATGGCTACACCTTC.

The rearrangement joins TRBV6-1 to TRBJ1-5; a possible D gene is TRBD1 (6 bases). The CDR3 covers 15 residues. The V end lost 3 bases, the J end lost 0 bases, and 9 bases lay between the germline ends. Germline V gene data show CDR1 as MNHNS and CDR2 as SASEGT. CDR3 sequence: CASSDRGDSNQPQHF. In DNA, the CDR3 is TGTGCCAGCAGTGACAGGGGAGATAGCAATCAGCCCCAGCATTTT.

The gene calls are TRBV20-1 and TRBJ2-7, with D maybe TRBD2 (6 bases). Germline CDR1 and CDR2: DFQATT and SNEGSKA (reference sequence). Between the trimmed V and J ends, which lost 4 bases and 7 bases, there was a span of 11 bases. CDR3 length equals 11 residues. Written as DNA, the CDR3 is TGCAGTGCTACCATGGGGGGAGAGCAGTACTTC. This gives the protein CSATMGGEQYF.

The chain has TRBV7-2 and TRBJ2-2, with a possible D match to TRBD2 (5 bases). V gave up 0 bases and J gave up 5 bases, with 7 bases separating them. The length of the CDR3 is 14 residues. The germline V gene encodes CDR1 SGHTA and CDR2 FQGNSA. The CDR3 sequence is CASSLATTTGELFF. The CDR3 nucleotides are TGTGCCAGCAGCTTAGCGACTACGACCGGGGAGCTGTTTTTT.

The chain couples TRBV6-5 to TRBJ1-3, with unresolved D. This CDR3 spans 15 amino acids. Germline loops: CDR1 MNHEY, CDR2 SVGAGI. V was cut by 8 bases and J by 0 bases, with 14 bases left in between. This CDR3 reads CASQLSGLSGNTIYF. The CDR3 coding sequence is TGTGCCAGCCAGTTGTCGGGTCTCTCTGGAAACACCATATATTTT.

The DNA for the CDR3 is TGCGCCAGCAGCCGCCTGTCGACAGGGGGAAATGAGCAGTTCTTC. Its translation is CASSRLSTGGNEQFF. The chain carries TRBV5-1 and TRBJ2-1; TRBD1 agrees at 9 bases. CDR1 is SGHRS, CDR2 YFSETQ, per germline. The CDR3 runs 15 residues. V lost 4 bases, J lost 7 bases, and 9 bases stayed unmatched.

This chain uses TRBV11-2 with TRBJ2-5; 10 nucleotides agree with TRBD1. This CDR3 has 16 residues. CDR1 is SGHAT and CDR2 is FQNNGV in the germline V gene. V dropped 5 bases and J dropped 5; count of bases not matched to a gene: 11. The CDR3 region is CASSQGGTGVLETQYF. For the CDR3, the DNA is TGTGCCAGCAGCCAGGGGGGGACAGGGGTGCTGGAGACCCAGTACTTC.

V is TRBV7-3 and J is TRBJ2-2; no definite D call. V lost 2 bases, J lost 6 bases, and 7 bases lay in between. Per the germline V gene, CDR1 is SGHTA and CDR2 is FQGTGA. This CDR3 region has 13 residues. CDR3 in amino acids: CASSLSPAGELFF. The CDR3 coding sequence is TGTGCCAGCAGCTTATCTCCCGCCGGGGAGCTGTTTTTT. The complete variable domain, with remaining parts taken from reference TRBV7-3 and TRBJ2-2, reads GAGVSQTPSNKVTEKGKYVELRCDPISGHTALYWYRQSLGQGPEFLIYFQGTGAADDSGLPNDRFFAVRPEGSVSTLKIQRTERGDSAVYLCASSLSPAGELFFGEGSRLTVL.

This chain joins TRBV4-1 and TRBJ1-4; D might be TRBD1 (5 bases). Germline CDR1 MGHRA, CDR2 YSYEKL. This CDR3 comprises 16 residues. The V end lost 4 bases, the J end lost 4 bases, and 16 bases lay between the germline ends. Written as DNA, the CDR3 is TGCGCCAGCAGCCCATTGGGGGGAAGGGTTAATGAAAAACTGTTTTTT. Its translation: CASSPLGGRVNEKLFF.

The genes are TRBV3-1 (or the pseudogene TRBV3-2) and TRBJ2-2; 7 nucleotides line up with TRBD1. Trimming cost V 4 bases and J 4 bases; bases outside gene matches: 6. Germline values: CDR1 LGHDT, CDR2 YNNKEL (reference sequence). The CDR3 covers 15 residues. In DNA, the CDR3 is TGTGCCAGCAGCCGCCGGAGGACAGGCACCGGGGAGCTGTTTTTT. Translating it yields CASSRRRTGTGELFF.

CDR3 bases: TGTGCCAGCAGCTTTACAGGGGGCATAGGCTACGAGCAGTACTTC. It specifies CASSFTGGIGYEQYF. The rearrangement links TRBV7-2 to TRBJ2-7; TRBD1 aligns across 9 bases. The ends lost 3 bases at V and 3 bases at J; junction bases unmatched: 6. Germline V gene data show CDR1 as SGHTA and CDR2 as FQGNSA. CDR3 size: 15 residues.

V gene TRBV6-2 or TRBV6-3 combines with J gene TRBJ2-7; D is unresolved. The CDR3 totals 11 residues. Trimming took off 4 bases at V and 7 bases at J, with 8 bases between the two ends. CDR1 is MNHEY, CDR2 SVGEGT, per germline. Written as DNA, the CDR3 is TGTGCCAGCAGTTCGACTCGAGAGCAGTACTTC. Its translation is CASSSTREQYF.

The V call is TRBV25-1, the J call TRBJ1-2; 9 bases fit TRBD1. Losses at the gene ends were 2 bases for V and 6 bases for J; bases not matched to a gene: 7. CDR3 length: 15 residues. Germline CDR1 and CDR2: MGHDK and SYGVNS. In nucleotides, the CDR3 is TGTGCCAGCAGTGAAGGGACAGGGATTATCGATGGCTACACCTTC. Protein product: CASSEGTGIIDGYTF.

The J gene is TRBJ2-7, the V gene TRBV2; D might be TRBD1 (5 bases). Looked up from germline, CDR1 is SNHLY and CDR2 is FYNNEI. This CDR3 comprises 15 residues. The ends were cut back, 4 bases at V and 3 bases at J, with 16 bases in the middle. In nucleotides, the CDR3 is TGTGCCAGCAGTGTCCAGGGCAGTTCCTTCTACGAGCAGTACTTC. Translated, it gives CASSVQGSSFYEQYF.

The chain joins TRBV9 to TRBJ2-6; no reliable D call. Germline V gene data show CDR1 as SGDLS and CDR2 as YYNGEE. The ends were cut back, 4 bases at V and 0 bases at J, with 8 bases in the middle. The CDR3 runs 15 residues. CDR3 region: CASSPPGSGANVLTF. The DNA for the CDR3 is TGTGCCAGCAGCCCCCCGGGCTCTGGGGCCAACGTCCTGACTTTC.

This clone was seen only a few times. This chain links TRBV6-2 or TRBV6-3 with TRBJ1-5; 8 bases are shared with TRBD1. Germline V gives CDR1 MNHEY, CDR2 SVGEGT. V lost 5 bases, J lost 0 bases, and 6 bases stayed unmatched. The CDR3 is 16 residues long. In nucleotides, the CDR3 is TGTGCCAGCAGTAACGACAGGGGATATAGCAATCAGCCCCAGCATTTT. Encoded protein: CASSNDRGYSNQPQHF.

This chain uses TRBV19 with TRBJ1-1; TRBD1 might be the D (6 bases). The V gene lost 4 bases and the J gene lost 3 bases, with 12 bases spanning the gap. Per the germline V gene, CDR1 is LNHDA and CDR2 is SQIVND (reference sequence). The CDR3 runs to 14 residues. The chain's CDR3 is CASSKQGRDTEAFF. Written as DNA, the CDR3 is TGTGCCAGTAGTAAACAGGGACGGGACACTGAAGCTTTCTTT.

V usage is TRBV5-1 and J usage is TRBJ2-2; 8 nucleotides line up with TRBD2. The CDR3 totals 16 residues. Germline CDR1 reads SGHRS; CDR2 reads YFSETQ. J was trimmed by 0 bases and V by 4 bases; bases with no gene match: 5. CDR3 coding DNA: TGCGCCAGCAGCCCAGGGACTAGTTCGAACACCGGGGAGCTGTTTTTT. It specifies CASSPGTSSNTGELFF.

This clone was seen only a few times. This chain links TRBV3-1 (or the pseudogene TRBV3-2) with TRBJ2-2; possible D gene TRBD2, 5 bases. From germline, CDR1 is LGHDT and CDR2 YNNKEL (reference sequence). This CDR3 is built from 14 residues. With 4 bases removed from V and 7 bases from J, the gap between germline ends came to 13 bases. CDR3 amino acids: CASSPSRFLGELFF. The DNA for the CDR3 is TGTGCCAGCAGCCCTAGCCGTTTTCTCGGGGAGCTGTTTTTT.

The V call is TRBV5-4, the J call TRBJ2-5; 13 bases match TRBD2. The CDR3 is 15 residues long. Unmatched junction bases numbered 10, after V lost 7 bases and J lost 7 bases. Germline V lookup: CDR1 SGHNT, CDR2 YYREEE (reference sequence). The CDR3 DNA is TGTGCCAGCCAACCGACTAGCGGGGGGACGGGGACCCAGTACTTC. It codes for CASQPTSGGTGTQYF.

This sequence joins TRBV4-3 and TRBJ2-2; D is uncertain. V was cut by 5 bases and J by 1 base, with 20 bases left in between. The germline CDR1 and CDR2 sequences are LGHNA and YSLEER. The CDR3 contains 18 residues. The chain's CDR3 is CASSGTPSGGGNTGELFF. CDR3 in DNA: TGCGCCAGCAGCGGAACCCCCTCCGGCGGCGGGAACACCGGGGAGCTGTTTTTT.

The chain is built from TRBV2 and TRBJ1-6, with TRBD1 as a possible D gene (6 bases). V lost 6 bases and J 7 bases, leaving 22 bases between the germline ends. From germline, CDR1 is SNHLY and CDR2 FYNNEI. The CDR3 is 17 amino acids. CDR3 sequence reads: CASSRTDREYYNSPLHF. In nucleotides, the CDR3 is TGTGCCAGCAGCCGGACAGATAGAGAATATTACAATTCACCCCTCCACTTT.

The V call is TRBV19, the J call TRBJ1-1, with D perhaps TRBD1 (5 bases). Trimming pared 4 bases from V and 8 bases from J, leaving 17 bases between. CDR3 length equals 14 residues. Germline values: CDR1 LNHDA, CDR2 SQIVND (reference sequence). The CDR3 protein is CASSSGTYTPEAFF. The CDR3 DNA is TGTGCCAGTAGTAGCGGGACGTATACTCCCGAAGCTTTCTTT. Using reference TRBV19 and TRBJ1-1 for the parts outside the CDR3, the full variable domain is DGGITQSPKYLFRKEGQNVTLSCEQNLNHDAMYWYRQDPGQGLRLIYYSQIVNDFQKGDIAEGYSVSREKKESFPLTVTSAQKNPTAFYLCASSSGTYTPEAFFGQGTRLTVV.